Sequencing of this TCR beta chain was carried out in a study of T cell repertoires in cytomegalovirus infection (dated by TCRdb to the late 2010s). With regard to the full study: Donor HLA type was relevant to the analysis, as public TCR beta signatures indicated carriage of CMV infection together with the matching HLA type. On the study overall, not on this receptor specifically: Cumulative frequency of public TCR beta family members discriminated carriers of CMV infection plus the relevant HLA type in this cohort and an independent roughly 330-donor cohort. The ex vivo response was dominated by HLA-C-restricted CMV-specific TCR beta clonotypes, which also provided the single most frequent clonotype in two of eight donors.

This clonotype appeared a few times. Which antigen it targets is not known. No much larger clone exists at a distance of one base, and base qualities are not known. The CDR3, cysteine through phenylalanine, is 14 amino acids long. The retained sequence is limited to the CDR3, 42 bases, with the frame set at the first base. The CDR1 and CDR2 encoded by the germline V gene (reference sequence) are SEHNR and FQNEAQ. Here V drops 4 bases and J drops 4 bases, and the junction holds 3 bases not matched to any gene. Sequencing used an Illumina HiSeq 1500. Through fastp at Q25 and MiXCR, TCRdb rebuilt clones from the public reads, retaining in-frame beta chains. Rows are combined by CDR3 protein, so each entry shows the most common genes and DNA. The sample records over 300,000 distinct CDR3 sequences, 15% to 20% of which are singletons. The ten most abundant clones make up 12% of the sample.

The specimen sequenced was PBMCs. The chain uses TRBV7-9 and TRBJ1-4; 7 bases in the middle match TRBD1. The clonotype was recovered from a human donor in good health (CMV status not recorded). Some clones in this sample may be carry-over from other donors' samples. DNA sequence: TGTGCCAGCAGCTCGGGACAGAATAATGAAAAACTGTTTTTT. This yields the protein CASSSGQNNEKLFF. Full variable domain (CDR3 extended with the reference TRBV7-9 and TRBJ1-4 proteins): DTGVSQNPRHKITKRGQNVTFRCDPISEHNRLYWYRQTLGQGPEFLTYFQNEAQLEKSRLLSDRFSAERPKGSFSTLEIQRTEQGDSAMYLCASSSGQNNEKLFFGSGTQLSVL.